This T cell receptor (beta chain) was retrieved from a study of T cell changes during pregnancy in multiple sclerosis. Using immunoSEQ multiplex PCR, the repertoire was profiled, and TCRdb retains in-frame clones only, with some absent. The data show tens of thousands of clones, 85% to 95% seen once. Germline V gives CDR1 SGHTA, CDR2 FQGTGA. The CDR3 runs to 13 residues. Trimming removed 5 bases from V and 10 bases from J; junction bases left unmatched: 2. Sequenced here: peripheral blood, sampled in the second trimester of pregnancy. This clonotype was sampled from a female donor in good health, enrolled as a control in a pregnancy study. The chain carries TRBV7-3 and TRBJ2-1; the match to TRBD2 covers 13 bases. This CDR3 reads CASSPTSGGEQFF. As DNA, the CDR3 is TGTGCCAGCAGCCCGACTAGCGGGGGGGAGCAGTTCTTC.